The present T cell receptor beta chain was sequenced within a study of vaccination and CD4 T cells after COVID-19. Notes on the study in general: Clonotypes reactive to SARS-CoV-2 had a median that went up from 21 to 38, but not significantly.

Cultured CD4+ T cell DNA underwent sequencing with the Oncomine TCR Beta short-read assay. TCRdb re-analysed the PCR reads in MiXCR, keeping a single row per CDR3 protein. The data hold around 13,000 distinct CDR3 sequences, with roughly four fifths observed a single time. Described treatment: roughly ten-day PBMC culture with coronavirus spike peptide pools or control peptides (ViraFEST assay). These CD4+ T cells came from approximately eleven-day cultures by negative selection. The CDR3 loop spans 11 amino acids. Trimming took 8 bases from V and 5 from J, leaving 9 bases between them. Germline lookup yields CDR1 WSHSY and CDR2 SAAADI. In its sample, this clonotype was seen once. Its matching antigen is unknown.

The chain is built from TRBV10-2 and TRBJ1-2, with D hard to call. This clonotype originated in a human donor who had recovered from COVID-19. The specimen was CD4+ T cells from blood, cultured in vitro. The CDR3, as DNA: TGCGCCAGCGGCCAGACTTATGGCTACACCTTC. Its protein product is CASGQTYGYTF.